This TCR beta chain was sequenced for a study of blood T cell repertoires in COVID-19. Trimming removed 6 bases from V and 0 bases from J, with 15 bases in between. CDR1 is SGHKS and CDR2 is YYEKEE in the germline V gene (reference sequence). CDR3 length: 15 residues. This clone was seen more than once but under ten times. Profiled with immunoSEQ multiplex PCR; TCRdb holds only in-frame clones, not every one. This table holds some 300,000 clones, 90% found once. The chain combines TRBV5-5 with TRBJ1-2, with no clear D. This TCR came from a woman in her forties with COVID-19, enrolled during active disease. The sequenced sample consisted of peripheral blood. The CDR3 region is CASTPISAANYGYTF. CDR3 nucleotides: TGTGCCAGCACCCCCATCAGCGCTGCTAACTATGGCTACACCTTC.